There are many counts of the clone carrying this TCR beta chain. Its antigen is undetermined. Libraries of TCR beta came from iRepertoire HTBI primers plus Arm-PCR of CDR3 regions. A single record per CDR3 protein comes from TCRdb applying MiXCR to the multiplex PCR reads. In the table there are a few hundred thousand distinct CDR3 sequences, over 12% of which are singletons. Germline V gives CDR1 MDHEN, CDR2 SYDVKM. The CDR3 has 16 amino acids. The J segment lost 0 bases and the V segment lost 4 bases, leaving 6 bases of the junction unmatched. This sample is drawn from a study of regulatory T cells in long-lasting Graves disease. The study's findings and limits: Persistent disease exhibited a predilection for TRBV28, TRBJ1-2 and TRBJ2-5.

This sample's time point: newly diagnosed GD, antithyroid drugs for less than 3 months. Construction of the TCR library relied on RNA isolated from PBMCs. Graves' disease diagnosis was established per American Thyroid Association guidelines. The sample also formed part of further work on T cells in Graves' hyperthyroidism and ophthalmopathy. From that report: Patients between 18 and 65 years old had hyperthyroidism, newly diagnosed and lasting under 2 months. The blood repertoire included most of the expanded thyroid clonotypes above 0.001.

The TCR was taken from a middle-aged woman with Graves disease. The chain uses TRBV28 and TRBJ1-5; 7 nucleotides match TRBD1. The sequencing here drew on peripheral blood mononuclear cells (PBMCs), taken at new diagnosis, from a patient treated with antithyroid drugs. The CDR3: CASSSTGIYSNQPQHF. The DNA for the CDR3 is TGTGCCAGCAGTTCGACAGGGATCTATAGCAATCAGCCCCAGCATTTT.